This record covers a single T cell receptor (beta chain). Its antigen is currently unknown. With molecular barcodes, quantitative 5'-RACE was used to make the TCR beta libraries. TCRdb used MiXCR to reprocess the 5' RACE reads, holding one entry per CDR3 protein. In the table there are fewer than 500,000 distinct CDR3 sequences, around 22% of which are singletons. This sample was included in a study of CD8 T cells in ankylosing spondylitis. Notes on the study in general: Seven or eight highly homologous variants formed a TCR beta motif that appeared characteristic of ankylosing spondylitis blood. Disease-linked clones bore a CD8+ phenotype and were relatively rare in peripheral blood. Earlier authors reported some of these motif variants in reactive arthritis synovial fluid and blood. The authors reported significant enrichment of disease-linked clones in matched ankylosing spondylitis synovial fluid.

CDR1 and CDR2 (germline): PRHDT, FYEKMQ (reference sequence). Trimming took off 0 bases at V and 0 bases at J, with 12 bases between the two ends. This CDR3 has 17 amino acids. Sequenced sample: blood, either unsorted or a sorted T cell fraction (not recorded which). V and J are TRBV13 and TRBJ2-1; D is unclear. The TCR comes from a male donor with ankylosing spondylitis. The CDR3 DNA follows: TGTGCCAGCAGCTTAGGCCTCGGGCGCAGCTCCTACAATGAGCAGTTCTTC. This gives the protein CASSLGLGRSSYNEQFF.